This T cell receptor (beta chain) was observed in a study of cytomegalovirus exposure and HLA in healthy donors. Study-wide results and limits: Many donors shared some public TCRs, even though most TCR sequences were rare. As confirmed in vitro, three CMV-associated chains were specific for CMV antigens.

On this clone itself: What it binds is unknown.

Measured with immunoSEQ multiplex PCR; TCRdb has only the in-frame clones, and not every one. The sample records 65,000 to 100,000 clones, 80% to 95% being singletons. The CDR3 length is 14 residues. CDR1 and CDR2 from the germline V gene are SQVTM and ANQGSEA. The V end lost 4 bases, the J end lost 4 bases, and 14 bases lay between the germline ends. The V call is TRBV29-1, the J call TRBJ2-1; maybe TRBD2 (6 bases). This TCR derives from a woman aged 25 to 45 in good health and CMV-seronegative. The specimen was PBMCs. As DNA, the CDR3 is TGCAGCGTTGTAGACGGGAGAATATACAATGAGCAGTTCTTC. Its translation is CSVVDGRIYNEQFF.